One and the same sample provided the 6 T cell receptor beta chains below, sequenced in a study of CD8 T cells in ankylosing spondylitis (TCRdb year 2017). The protocol used for the library was 5' RACE. This sample was sequenced with an Illumina HiSeq 2500. TCRdb trimmed the raw reads at Q25, called clones with MiXCR and kept productive beta chains. Each CDR3 protein appears once, grouped with its most common genes and DNA. Across this sample there are 80,000 to 90,000 distinct CDR3 sequences, with 27% seen only once. The biggest ten clones account for around 56% of the sample. Sequencing input: blood, either unsorted or a sorted T cell fraction (not recorded which). Receptors originate from a male donor with ankylosing spondylitis or in good health (not recorded which).

The chain is built from TRBV20-1 and TRBJ2-7, with D possibly called TRBD1 or TRBD2 (5 bases each). Trimming stripped 3 bases from V and 2 bases from J, with 17 bases between. The CDR3 runs to 15 residues. CDR1 is DFQATT and CDR2 is SNEGSKA in the germline V gene (reference sequence). The CDR3 DNA reads TGCAGTGCTAGTCCGGGAAGGGGCGTCGCCTACGAGCAGTACGTC. Translated: CSASPGRGVAYEQYV.

The chain combines TRBV29-1 with TRBJ2-6; possible D gene TRBD1, 5 bases. Deletions cut 7 bases from V and 0 bases from J, with 13 bases between. CDR1 and CDR2 (germline): SQVTM, ANQGSEA. CDR3 length equals 15 residues. CDR3 residues: CSAKGWASGANVLTF. The CDR3 region has the DNA TGCAGCGCCAAGGGGTGGGCCTCTGGGGCCAACGTCCTGACTTTC.

This chain joins TRBV24-1 and TRBJ2-5; D remains ambiguous. CDR1 is KGHDR and CDR2 is SFDVKD in the germline V gene. The CDR3 sequence is 13 residues long. The V end was cut by 5 bases, the J end by 2 bases, with 8 bases between. CDR3 in DNA: TGTGCCACCAGTGGCCCTCGACAAGAGACCCAGTACTTC. Protein sequence: CATSGPRQETQYF.

V gene TRBV20-1 combines with J gene TRBJ2-3, with a tentative D call TRBD1 (5 bases). V lost 6 bases and J lost 1, with 17 bases in between. There are 15 residues in the CDR3. CDR1 is DFQATT, CDR2 SNEGSKA, per germline (reference sequence). DNA of the CDR3: TGCAGTGCCCCGACAACGGACACCCGCACAGATACGCAGTATTTT. Protein product: CSAPTTDTRTDTQYF.

There are many counts of this clonotype. V is TRBV5-1 and J is TRBJ2-7; TRBD1 matches at 9 bases. The V and J ends lost 3 bases and 3 bases, in that order; junction bases with no gene match: 4. CDR1 is SGHRS and CDR2 is YFSETQ in the germline V gene. The CDR3 totals 14 residues. This CDR3 is CASSSQGADYEQYF. CDR3 nucleotide sequence: TGCGCCAGCAGCTCACAGGGGGCCGACTACGAGCAGTACTTC.

Comments on this clonotype: One end of the junction is discordant with germline, which a read error may explain. The chain recombines TRBV28 with TRBJ2-4; 11 bases match TRBD1. CDR1 and CDR2 from the germline V gene are MDHEN and SYDVKM. The CDR3 spans 13 residues. In DNA, the CDR3 is TGTGCCAGCAGTTTACTTGGACAGGGGGCGGTGGACTTC. Translated: CASSLLGQGAVDF.